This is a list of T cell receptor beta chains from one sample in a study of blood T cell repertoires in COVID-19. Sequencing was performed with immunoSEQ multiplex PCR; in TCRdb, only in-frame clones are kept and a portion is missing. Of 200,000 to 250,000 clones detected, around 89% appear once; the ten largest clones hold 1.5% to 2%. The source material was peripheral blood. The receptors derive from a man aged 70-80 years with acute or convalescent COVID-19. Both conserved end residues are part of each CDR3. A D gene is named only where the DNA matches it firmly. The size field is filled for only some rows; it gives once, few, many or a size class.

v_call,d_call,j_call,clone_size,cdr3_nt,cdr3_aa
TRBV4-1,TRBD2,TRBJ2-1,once,TGCGCCAGCAGCCAAGATCAGAGACTAGCGGGAGGGCCCCTCAATGAGCAGTTCTTC,CASSQDQRLAGGPLNEQFF
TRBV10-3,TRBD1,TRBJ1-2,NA,TGTGCCATCAGTGAGGGGACAGGTCCGACCTATGGCTACACCTTC,CAISEGTGPTYGYTF
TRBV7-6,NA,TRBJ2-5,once,TGTGCCAGCAGCTTAGGGAAGAGTAGGGGGCAAGAGACCCAGTACTTC,CASSLGKSRGQETQYF
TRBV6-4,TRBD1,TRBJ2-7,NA,TGTGCCAGCAGATTGACCGACAGGGGGTCCTACGAGCAGTACTTC,CASRLTDRGSYEQYF
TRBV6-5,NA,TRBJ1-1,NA,TGTGCCAGCAGCGCGGGGGACCAGAACACTGAAGCTTTCTTT,CASSAGDQNTEAFF
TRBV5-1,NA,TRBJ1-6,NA,TGCGCCAGCAGCTTGTCGGGGAGGGTTTGGTCACCCCTCCACTTT,CASSLSGRVWSPLHF
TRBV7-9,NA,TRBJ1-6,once,TGTGCCAGCAGCTTACAGGATAATTCACCCCTCCACTTT,CASSLQDNSPLHF
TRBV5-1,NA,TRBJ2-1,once,TGCGCCAGCAAGACAGGAGATTCCTTCAATGAGCAGTTCTTC,CASKTGDSFNEQFF
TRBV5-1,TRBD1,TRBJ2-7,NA,TGCGCCAGCAGCTTGGCGCCCGGGACAGGGGAACGAGTTTACGAGCAGTACTTC,CASSLAPGTGERVYEQYF
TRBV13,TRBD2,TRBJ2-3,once,TGTGCCAGCAGCCCCGGGCAGAGCGGGAGGGCGGTTACGCAGTATTTT,CASSPGQSGRAVTQYF
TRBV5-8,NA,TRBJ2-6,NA,TGTGCCAGCAGCTTGGTGAGAGCAGGGCATTCTGGGGCCAACGTCCTGACTTTC,CASSLVRAGHSGANVLTF
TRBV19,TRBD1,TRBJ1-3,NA,TGTGCCAGTAGTACCGTCCTCGGGACAGGGAGTGGAAACACCATATATTTT,CASSTVLGTGSGNTIYF
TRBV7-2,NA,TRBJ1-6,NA,TGTGCCAGCAGCCGGCTTGGAGGGTTATCCTATAATTCACCCCTCCACTTT,CASSRLGGLSYNSPLHF
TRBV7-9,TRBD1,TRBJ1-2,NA,TGTGCCAGCAGCAGGGGACAGGGGGCGCTTGGCTACACCTTC,CASSRGQGALGYTF
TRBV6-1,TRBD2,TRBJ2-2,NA,TGTGCCAGCAGTGAACCGGGAGGGAACACCGGGGAGCTGTTTTTT,CASSEPGGNTGELFF
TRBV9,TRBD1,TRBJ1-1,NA,TGTGCCAGCAGCCAGACAGGGTTGGGGAACACTGAAGCTTTCTTT,CASSQTGLGNTEAFF
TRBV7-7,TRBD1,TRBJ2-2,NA,TGTGCTAGCAGCTTAGGGACAGCTAACACCGGGGAGCTGTTTTTT,CASSLGTANTGELFF
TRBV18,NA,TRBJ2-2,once,TGTGCCAGCTCACCACCGACCGGGCGGGACACCGGGGAGCTGTTTTTT,CASSPPTGRDTGELFF
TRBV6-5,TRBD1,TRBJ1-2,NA,TGTGCCAGCAGTTCGATCGGACAGGCAGACTATGGCTACACCTTC,CASSSIGQADYGYTF
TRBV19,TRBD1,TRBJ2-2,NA,TGTGCCAGTAGTATTTCGTGGACAGGGCACACCGGGGAGCTGTTTTTT,CASSISWTGHTGELFF
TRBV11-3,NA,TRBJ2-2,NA,TGTGCCAGCAGGGCAGGGGGGCCCACCGGGGAGCTGTTTTTT,CASRAGGPTGELFF
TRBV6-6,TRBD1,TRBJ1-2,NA,TGTGCCAGCAGGGTGCTACAGGGGAACTATGGCTACACCTTC,CASRVLQGNYGYTF
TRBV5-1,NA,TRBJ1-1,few,TGCGCCAGCAGCTTGGTCGGGGGGAGGAACACTGAAGCTTTCTTT,CASSLVGGRNTEAFF
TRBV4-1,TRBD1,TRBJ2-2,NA,TGCGCCAGCAGCCAAGTCCTCTCCGGGACAGGCGAAACGAACACCGGGGAGCTGTTTTTT,CASSQVLSGTGETNTGELFF
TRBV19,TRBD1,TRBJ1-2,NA,TGTGCCAGTAGTGTACCGGGACAGGGTTTGTTTGGCTACACCTTC,CASSVPGQGLFGYTF
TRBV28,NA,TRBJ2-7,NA,TGTGCCAGCAGTCCTTTTTCAGTCTCCTACGAGCAGTACTTC,CASSPFSVSYEQYF
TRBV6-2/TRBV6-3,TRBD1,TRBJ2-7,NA,TGTGCCAGCAGTTACAGGGGGCAGGGCGAGCAGTACTTC,CASSYRGQGEQYF
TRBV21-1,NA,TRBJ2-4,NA,TGTGCCAGCAGTTGGGGAGGAAACATTCAGTACTTC,CASSWGGNIQYF
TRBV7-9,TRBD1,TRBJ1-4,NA,TGTGCCAGCAGCATTCCGGGACAGGGGGCGGAAAAACTGTTTTTT,CASSIPGQGAEKLFF
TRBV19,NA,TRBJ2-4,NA,TGTGCCAGTAGTGCGGACAGTCTAGCCAAAAACATTCAGTACTTC,CASSADSLAKNIQYF
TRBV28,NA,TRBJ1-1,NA,TGTGCCACCTGGAGCCAAATGAACACTGAAGCTTTCTTT,CATWSQMNTEAFF
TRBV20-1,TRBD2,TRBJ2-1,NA,TGCAGTGCTAGTGCGACCCTAGCGGGAGTACTGAATGAGCAGTTCTTC,CSASATLAGVLNEQFF
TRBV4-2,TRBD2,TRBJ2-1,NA,TGTGCCAGCAGCCAAGGGGGCGGGACTAGCGGGAGAGTCGAGCAGTTCTTC,CASSQGGGTSGRVEQFF
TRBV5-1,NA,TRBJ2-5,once,TGCGCCAGCAGCTTGGGGAGAGGGCAAGAGACCCAGTACTTC,CASSLGRGQETQYF
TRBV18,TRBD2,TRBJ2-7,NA,TGTGCCAGCTCACCAGGGACTAGCGGGAGGGCCCTTGGCGAGCAGTACTTC,CASSPGTSGRALGEQYF